Sequencing of this TCR beta chain was carried out in a study of cytomegalovirus exposure and HLA in healthy donors. Study overall: The study's early data release held roughly 91 million unique TCRs from HLA-typed donors. Within the Caucasian-associated ancestry cluster were around 81% of the roughly 360 genotyped donors. The study's findings and limits: Some highly shared sequence variants likely arose as a pipeline artifact.

As regards this clone: Its target is not known.

The PCR ran on 60 Vbeta and 13 Jbeta primers. Original handling: Later analysis identified approximately 80 million unique TCR beta chains, 9 million to 12 million shared. TCRdb's table, derived via immunoSEQ multiplex PCR, lists solely in-frame clones and lacks some. The DNA was the basis for D and trimming; V, J and clone size are from that table. The sample has 170,000 or so clones, over 70% seen once; the top ten hold over 2.5%. CDR3 length: 15 amino acids. Per the germline V gene, CDR1 is MGHRA and CDR2 is YSYEKL. Trimming took off 3 bases at V and 1 base at J, with 11 bases between the two ends.

The sequence was collected from a male donor in good health and CMV-seronegative. The chain recombines TRBV4-1 with TRBJ2-3, with D perhaps matching TRBD2 (6 bases). The sample was PBMCs. This CDR3 reads CASSHGERGTDTQYF. Here the CDR3 DNA reads TGCGCCAGCAGCCATGGGGAGCGGGGCACAGATACGCAGTATTTT.